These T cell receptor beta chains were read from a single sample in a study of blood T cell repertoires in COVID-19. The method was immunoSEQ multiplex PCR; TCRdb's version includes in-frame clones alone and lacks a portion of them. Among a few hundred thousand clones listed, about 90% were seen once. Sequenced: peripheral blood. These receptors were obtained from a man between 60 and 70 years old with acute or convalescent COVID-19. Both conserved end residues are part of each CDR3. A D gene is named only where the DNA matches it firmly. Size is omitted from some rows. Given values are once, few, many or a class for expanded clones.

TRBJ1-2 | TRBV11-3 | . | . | TGTGCCAGCAGCTTAACGACTCGAAATGGCTACACCTTC | CASSLTTRNGYTF
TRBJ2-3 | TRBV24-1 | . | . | TGTGCCACCAGTGAACGGGGGAGCACAGATACGCAGTATTTT | CATSERGSTDTQYF
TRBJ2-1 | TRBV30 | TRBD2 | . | TGTGCCTGGAGCATAGCGGGAGTCCCCTACAATGAGCAGTTCTTC | CAWSIAGVPYNEQFF
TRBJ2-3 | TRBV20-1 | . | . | TGCAGTGCTAGTCCACAGGGCACAGATACGCAGTATTTT | CSASPQGTDTQYF
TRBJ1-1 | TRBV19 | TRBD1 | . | TGTGCCAGTAGTTTAACTCCGGGACAGCCTAACACTGAAGCTTTCTTT | CASSLTPGQPNTEAFF
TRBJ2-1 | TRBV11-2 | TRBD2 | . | TGTGCCAGCAGCTTAGCCCTAGCGGGAGGGCCCAATGAGCAGTTCTTC | CASSLALAGGPNEQFF
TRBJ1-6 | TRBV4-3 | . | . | TGCGCCAGCAGCCCGGCCGGGGGGAGGGCGTATTCACCCCTCCACTTT | CASSPAGGRAYSPLHF
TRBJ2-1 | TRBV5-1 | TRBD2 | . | TGCGCCAGCGGACTCTCAAGCGGGACGGTCTTAAATGAGCAGTTCTTC | CASGLSSGTVLNEQFF
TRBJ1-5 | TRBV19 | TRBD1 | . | TGTGCCAGTAGTCCCGCCCCGACAGGGGGCTTGAGCAATCAGCCCCAGCATTTT | CASSPAPTGGLSNQPQHF
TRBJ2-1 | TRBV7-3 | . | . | TGTGCCAGCAGCTTAACGGCGAGGGCCAATGAGCAGTTCTTC | CASSLTARANEQFF
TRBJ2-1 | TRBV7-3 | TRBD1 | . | TGTGCCAGCAGCTTTTTCCGGGACAGCCCCTACAATGAGCAGTTCTTC | CASSFFRDSPYNEQFF
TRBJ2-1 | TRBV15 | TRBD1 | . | TGTGCCACCAGCAGACCCCCAGGGACAGGGGGGCACAATGAGCAGTTCTTC | CATSRPPGTGGHNEQFF
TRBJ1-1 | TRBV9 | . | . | TGTGCCAGCGGTACAGGGATTGTGACTGAAGCTTTCTTT | CASGTGIVTEAFF
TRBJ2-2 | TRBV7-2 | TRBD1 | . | TGTGCCAGCAGCTACCCCCGGGACAGGGGTATCGGGGAGCTGTTTTTT | CASSYPRDRGIGELFF
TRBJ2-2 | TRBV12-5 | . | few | TGTGCTAGTGGTTCTGGCGGGGCGAACACCGGGGAGCTGTTTTTT | CASGSGGANTGELFF
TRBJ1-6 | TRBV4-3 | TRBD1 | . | TGCGCCAGCAGCCAAGCTGGTGCGGGACAGGGTTGGAATTCACCCCTCCACTTT | CASSQAGAGQGWNSPLHF
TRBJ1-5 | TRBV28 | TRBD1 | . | TGTGCCAGCAGTCGACAGGGGGTAGGTCAGCCCCAGCATTTT | CASSRQGVGQPQHF
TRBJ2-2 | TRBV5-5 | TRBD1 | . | TGTGCCAGCAGCTTGGCAGGGGGCGTATATACCGGGGAGCTGTTTTTT | CASSLAGGVYTGELFF
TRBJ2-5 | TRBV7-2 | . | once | TGTGCCAGCAGCTTAGATCGGGGGAGGGGGGAGACCCAGTACTTC | CASSLDRGRGETQYF
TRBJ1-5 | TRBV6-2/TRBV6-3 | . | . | TGTGCCAGCAGTTATGGACAGTTCAATCAGCCCCAGCATTTT | CASSYGQFNQPQHF
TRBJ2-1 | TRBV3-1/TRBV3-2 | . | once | TGTGCCAGCAGCCAGCCAGGGGGGTACCGGGGTGAGCAGTTCTTC | CASSQPGGYRGEQFF
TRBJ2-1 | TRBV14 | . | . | TGTGCCAGCAGCCAAGAACTCCTTTGGAATGAGCAGTTCTTC | CASSQELLWNEQFF
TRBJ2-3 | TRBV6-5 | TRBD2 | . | TGTGCCAGCAAACGGAGCGGGAGAACAGATACGCAGTATTTT | CASKRSGRTDTQYF
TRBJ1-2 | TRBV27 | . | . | TGTGCCAGCAGTTTAGGTCCCGGAGCTAACTATGGCTACACCTTC | CASSLGPGANYGYTF
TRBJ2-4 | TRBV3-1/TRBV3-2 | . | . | TGTGCCAGCAGCCAAGACGGGGAGGCCAAAAACATTCAGTACTTC | CASSQDGEAKNIQYF
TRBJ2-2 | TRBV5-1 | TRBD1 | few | TGCGCCAGCAGCTTCCGACCGTCGGGACAGGGGAACACCGGGGAGCTGTTTTTT | CASSFRPSGQGNTGELFF
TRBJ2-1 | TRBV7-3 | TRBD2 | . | TGTGCCAGCAGCCCCCCAGGGACTAGCGGGATCAATGAGCAGTTCTTC | CASSPPGTSGINEQFF
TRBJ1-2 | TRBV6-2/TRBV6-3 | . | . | TGTGCCAGCAGTTACTCGACGGGGGTGGGCAACTATGGCTACACCTTC | CASSYSTGVGNYGYTF
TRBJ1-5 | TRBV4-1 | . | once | TGCGCCAGCAGCCAACCAGGGAGCAATCAGCCCCAGCATTTT | CASSQPGSNQPQHF
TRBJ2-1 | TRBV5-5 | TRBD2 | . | TGTGCCAGCAGCGACGACCTAGCGGCAAGCAATGAGCAGTTCTTC | CASSDDLAASNEQFF
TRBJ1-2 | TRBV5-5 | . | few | TGTGCCAGCGCCCGGGCGACCGGGACAACCTATGGCTACACCTTC | CASARATGTTYGYTF
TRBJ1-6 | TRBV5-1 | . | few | TGCGCCAGCAGCTTGGAATCCCGGGATTCACCCCTCCACTTT | CASSLESRDSPLHF
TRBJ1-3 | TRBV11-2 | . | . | TGTGCCAGCACTGGGGTGAGGGCTGGAAACACCATATATTTT | CASTGVRAGNTIYF
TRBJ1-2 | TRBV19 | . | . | TGTGCCAGTAAGGGCCAGGGTGGGAACTATGGCTACACCTTC | CASKGQGGNYGYTF
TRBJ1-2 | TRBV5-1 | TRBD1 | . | TGCGCCAGCAGGAGGACAGGGGGCGATGGCTACACCTTC | CASRRTGGDGYTF
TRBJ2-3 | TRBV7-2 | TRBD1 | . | TGTGCCAGCAGCTCGGGACAGGGGGCCACCGATACGCAGTATTTT | CASSSGQGATDTQYF
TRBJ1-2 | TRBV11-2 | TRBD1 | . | TGTGCCAGCAGCTTAGATCGGAATAGTTTAGGACAGGGGGCCTATGGCTACACCTTC | CASSLDRNSLGQGAYGYTF
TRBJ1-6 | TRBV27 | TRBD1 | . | TGTGCCAGCAGCTCAGACAGGGGAGGATCACCCCTCCACTTT | CASSSDRGGSPLHF
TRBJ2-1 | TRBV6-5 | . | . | TGTGCCAGCAGTAACCAGGGTGAGCAGTTCTTC | CASSNQGEQFF
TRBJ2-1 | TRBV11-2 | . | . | TGTGCCAGCAGCTTAGATCCGGTGAGCTCCTACAATGAGCAGTTCTTC | CASSLDPVSSYNEQFF
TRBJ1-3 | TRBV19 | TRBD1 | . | TGTGCCAGTAGGATACAGGGGGCTGGAAACACCATATATTTT | CASRIQGAGNTIYF
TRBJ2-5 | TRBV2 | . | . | TGTGCCAGGGAGGAGGGCAGTAGGAAGACCCAGTACTTC | CAREEGSRKTQYF
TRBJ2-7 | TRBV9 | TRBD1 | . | TGTGCCAGCAGCCCCGGGACAGGGTGGCGCGAGCAGTACTTC | CASSPGTGWREQYF
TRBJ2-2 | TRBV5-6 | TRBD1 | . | TGTGCCAGCAGCTTGGTGGGACAGGGGGCGCCCGGGGAGCTGTTTTTT | CASSLVGQGAPGELFF
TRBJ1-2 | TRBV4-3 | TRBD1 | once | TGCGCCAGCAGCCAAGAGCACAGGGGGTTCTATGGCTACACCTTC | CASSQEHRGFYGYTF
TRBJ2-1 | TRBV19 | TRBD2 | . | TGTGCCAGTAGTTGGACGGGACTAGCCCCCAATGAGCAGTTCTTC | CASSWTGLAPNEQFF
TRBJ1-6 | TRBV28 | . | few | TGTGCCAGCAAACAGGGTGGGGCGTTCGTTTCACCCCTCCACTTT | CASKQGGAFVSPLHF
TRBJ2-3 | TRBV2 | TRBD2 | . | TGTGCCAGCAGGGAATTGACTAGCGGGAGCACAGATACGCAGTATTTT | CASRELTSGSTDTQYF
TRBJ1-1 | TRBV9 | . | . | TGTGCCAGCAGCGTAGGCAGAAACCCTGCGAACACTGAAGCTTTCTTT | CASSVGRNPANTEAFF
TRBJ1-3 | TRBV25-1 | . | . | TGTGCCAGCAGTGAATCTTTAGCCTTCTCTGGAAACACCATATATTTT | CASSESLAFSGNTIYF
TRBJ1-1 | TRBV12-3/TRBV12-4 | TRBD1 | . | TGTGCCAGCAGTCGACAGGGAGCGTCTGAAGCTTTCTTT | CASSRQGASEAFF
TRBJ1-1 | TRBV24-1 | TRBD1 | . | TGTGCCACCAGTAAAAACAGGGGGCCGGACACTGAAGCTTTCTTT | CATSKNRGPDTEAFF
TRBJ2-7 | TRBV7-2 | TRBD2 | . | TGTGCCAGCAGCCCCTCCGGACTAGTACCCTACGAGCAGTACTTC | CASSPSGLVPYEQYF
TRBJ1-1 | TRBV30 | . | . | TGTGCCTGGAGTGTACAAGGAAGGGGCGGCACTGAAGCTTTCTTT | CAWSVQGRGGTEAFF
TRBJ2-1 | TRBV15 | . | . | TGTGCCACCAGCGTGCGAGTCCCGGCGATAGCATGGGAGAATGAGCAGTTCTTC | CATSVRVPAIAWENEQFF
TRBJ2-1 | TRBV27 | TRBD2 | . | TGTGCCAGCAGATCAACTAGCGGTGTCAGAGATGAGCAGTTCTTC | CASRSTSGVRDEQFF
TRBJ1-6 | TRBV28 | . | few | TGTGCCAGCAGTACCGACGGGTCCTATAATTCACCCCTCCACTTT | CASSTDGSYNSPLHF
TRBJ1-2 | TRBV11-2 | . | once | TGTGCCAGCAGCTCTTTCCGGAGAGGAAGCAACTATGGCTACACCTTC | CASSSFRRGSNYGYTF
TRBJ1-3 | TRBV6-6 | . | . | TGTGCCAGCGCGCGCCGGGGGGGCAGAGAAAACACCATATATTTT | CASARRGGRENTIYF
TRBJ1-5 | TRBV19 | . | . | TGTGCCAGTAGACTCGGGAGGGCCGACGGGCCGCCCCAGCATTTT | CASRLGRADGPPQHF